The present TCR beta chain was sequenced within a study of blood T cell repertoires in COVID-19 (TCRdb year 2020). At the level of the whole study: The collaborator samples originated in the United States, Italy and Spain and spanned the acute and convalescent phases of COVID-19. The material from the prospective study consisted of cDNA or gDNA derived from T cells, B-cell-depleted T cells, or PBMCs. The repertoires were released in a freely available public database intended as a resource for research on the immune response to SARS-CoV-2. Where available, HLA class I and class II types were taken from metadata supplied by the sample provider and were not determined by assay-based typing. Samples came from the ongoing ImmuneRACE study (first 160 participants) plus 1,254 subjects from 6 global collaborators. The sample metadata nearly always contained a de-identified subject ID, COVID-19 status, age in years and sex. Subjects who had been exposed to COVID-19, were actively infected with it, or had recovered from it provided the deeply sampled blood TCRbeta repertoires that made up the dataset. General conclusions and limits of the study: How much clinical and demographic metadata was included differed by source and by participant, and the metadata was provided uncurated.

Between the V and J ends, shortened by 5 bases and 5 bases respectively, the junction contains 18 bases. The CDR3 starts with the cysteine, ends with the phenylalanine, and has 15 residues. Here the CDR3 DNA is all that survives: 45 bases in frame from base 1. CDR1 and CDR2 were assigned from the germline V gene (reference sequence) as SEHNR and FQNEAQ. About this clone itself: The clone's antigen remains unknown. No base qualities exist here, and no much larger clone lies one base off it.

The immunoSEQ Assay, a bias-controlled multiplex PCR, was used to amplify TCRbeta CDR3 regions from genomic DNA. The study's own analysis went as follows. Nucleated cell counts per sample were estimated from amplification of reference gene primers within the assay. To quantify the absolute abundance of each unique TCRbeta CDR3 rearrangement, sequence reads were collapsed and filtered. For each sample, productive Simpson clonality was calculated by taking the square root of Simpson's diversity index across productive rearrangements. TCRdb limited this immuneACCESS table to in-frame rearrangements with V and J called. A share of clones is missing; checked studies link under half to unresolved V genes, and the rest is unexplained. Clone size and V and J calls were adopted from that table, with D and trimming inferred from the DNA. This sample has roughly 150,000 clones in its table, and 85% of those were observed once. The ten largest clones represent around 8.4% of the sample.

One collaborating source in Seattle enrolled patients while the patients were actively infected and followed the patients over time throughout the course of disease. Collaborating institutions collected whole blood in K2EDTA tubes following their own protocols. For TCRbeta analysis, collaborator samples were shipped as frozen whole blood, as isolated PBMCs, or as DNA extracted from either sample type. Sequenced input: peripheral blood. The chain is encoded by TRBV7-9 joined to TRBJ1-1, and perhaps TRBD1 as D gene, on 5 matching bases. This sequence was found in a woman of 80 years or more with COVID-19, enrolled during active disease. The DNA sequence is given as TGTGCCAGCAGCCCCAGAGGTGGGGGGGGGACTGAAGCTTTCTTT. Translated, this gives CASSPRGGGGTEAFF. The full variable domain, with segments outside the CDR3 supplied by the reference TRBV7-9 and TRBJ1-1 proteins, appears as DTGVSQNPRHKITKRGQNVTFRCDPISEHNRLYWYRQTLGQGPEFLTYFQNEAQLEKSRLLSDRFSAERPKGSFSTLEIQRTEQGDSAMYLCASSPRGGGGTEAFFGQGTRLTVV.